This T cell receptor beta chain derives from a study of T cells in tuberculosis. Data came from immunoSEQ multiplex PCR; TCRdb stores just in-frame clones and leaves some out. The data show tens of thousands of clones, approximately 85% seen once. This CDR3 has 15 residues. The germline V gene encodes CDR1 SGHRS and CDR2 YFSETQ. Trimming pared 1 base from V and 0 bases from J, leaving 11 bases between. Described time point: new active TB diagnosis, blood taken before or within 7 days of starting treatment. Sequencing was performed on PBMCs, taken at tuberculosis diagnosis. The TCR comes from an adult with tuberculosis. The V and J genes are TRBV5-1 and TRBJ2-7; unclear D gene. Here the CDR3 DNA reads TGCGCCAGCAGCTTGATCGACTCCACCTCCTACGAGCAGTACTTC. This sequence encodes CASSLIDSTSYEQYF.